These T cell receptor beta chains were read from a single sample in a study of T-cell memory formation after mild COVID-19. TCRdb used MiXCR to reprocess the 5' RACE reads, holding one entry per CDR3 protein. The table lists fewer than 250,000 distinct CDR3 sequences, 15% of them singletons. Sequencing was carried out using PBMCs or a T cell subset sorted from them (not recorded which). The origin of the receptors is an adult woman who had mild COVID-19 (a few samples of this study predate the infection). Cell type and time point are not known. Both conserved end residues are part of each CDR3.

>TRBV4-2
CASSQAGGSGANVLTF
>TRBV5-1
CASSPGQSSYNEQFF
>TRBV11-3
CASSLDSLHGYTF
>TRBV5-1
CASSLTGGTYAFF
>TRBV4-3
CASSQDRGRNSPLHF
>TRBV20-1
CSARLTGRGKRWFYEQYF
>TRBV6-1
CASSEVWQMRETQYF
>TRBV5-1
CASSWPRGQNTEAFF
>TRBV12-3/TRBV12-4
CASSTTGVLTF
>TRBV5-1
CASSSRGGTLQETQYF
>TRBV9
CASSAAGKQNNEQFF
>TRBV2
CASSSYGGSGELFF
>TRBV2
CASRLDRPSTYEQYF
>TRBV19
CASSIGGQRAGELFF
>TRBV7-3
CASSATGLTMNEQFF
>TRBV5-1
CASSTPDRYNEQFF
>TRBV19
CASSMATGTDYGYTF
>TRBV6-1
CASRGDTSGYTF
>TRBV24-1
CATRKGVGTGELFF
>TRBV4-1
CASSQGVADTIYEQYF
>TRBV18
CASSPPLAGGIYEQYF
>TRBV24-1
CATSDGTSASTDTQYF
>TRBV12-3/TRBV12-4
CASSFFGGKYEQYF
>TRBV12-3/TRBV12-4
CASSFERAHSYEQYF
>TRBV29-1
CSVEGSGPGETQYF
>TRBV12-3/TRBV12-4
CASSWDSSRSTDTQYF
>TRBV29-1
CSAGTLNTGELFF
>TRBV12-3/TRBV12-4
CASSLGGQGGQPQHF
>TRBV5-1
CASSPDRGRGQFF
>TRBV30
CAWRPGQGASEKLFF
>TRBV4-3
CASSRGQGYQETQYF
>TRBV12-3/TRBV12-4
CASSHGAKPEQFF
>TRBV5-1
CASSFGGSFNNSPLHF
>TRBV2
CASIGQGLAKNIQYF
>TRBV5-1
CASSLEGNSNYGYTF
>TRBV19
CASTQSVGQRYNEQFF
>TRBV11-3
CASSLRQGPGANVLTF
>TRBV24-1
CATSRGSEQETQYF
>TRBV3-1
CASSRQIASHTYEQYF
>TRBV2
CASRGGLAVGYNEQFF
>TRBV20-1
CSARGLSYEQYF
>TRBV12-3/TRBV12-4
CASTYGHQPQHF
>TRBV7-9
CSSSFTSGLYNEQFF